Shown below are 25 T cell receptor beta chains from a single sample sequenced in a study of technical replicates of blood from a few donors. Sequencing was performed with immunoSEQ multiplex PCR; in TCRdb, only in-frame clones are kept and a portion is missing. Of 65,000 to 85,000 clones in the sample, roughly 97% were seen once. The material sequenced was T cells isolated from PBMCs. Every receptor here comes from a human donor in good health.

This clone was found once. This sequence joins TRBV7-6 and TRBJ1-1, with D possibly being TRBD1 (5 bases). There are 17 residues in the CDR3. Trimming left V 2 bases short and J 4 bases short, with 20 bases between. Germline values: CDR1 SGHVS, CDR2 FNYEAQ. The DNA for the CDR3 is TGTGCCAGCAGCTTAAGCCCGCCAGGGTATCAGGGCACTGAAGCTTTCTTT. Protein product: CASSLSPPGYQGTEAFF.

V gene TRBV5-1 combines with J gene TRBJ2-6; D perhaps matches TRBD2 (6 bases). The CDR3 runs 19 residues. V lost 4 bases to trimming and J lost 0 bases, with 20 bases between them. The germline V gene has CDR1 SGHRS and CDR2 YFSETQ. The CDR3 coding sequence is TGCGCCAGCAGCGCGGGACGCGGTATCAGGACCTCTGGGGCCAACGTCCTGACTTTC. Translating gives CASSAGRGIRTSGANVLTF. The whole variable domain, remainder taken from reference TRBV5-1 and TRBJ2-6, is KAGVTQTPRYLIKTRGQQVTLSCSPISGHRSVSWYQQTPGQGLQFLFEYFSETQRNKGNFPGRFSGRQFSNSRSEMNVSTLELGDSALYLCASSAGRGIRTSGANVLTFGAGSRLTVL.

The chain employs TRBV5-6 and TRBJ2-2, with 7 bases lining up with TRBD2. Germline lookup yields CDR1 SGHDT and CDR2 YYEEEE. The CDR3 runs to 14 residues. V dropped 4 bases and J dropped 2; count of bases not matched to a gene: 2. CDR3 in DNA: TGTGCCAGCAGCGCGGGAGCCAACACCGGGGAGCTGTTTTTT. Translating it yields CASSAGANTGELFF. The full variable domain, completed using reference TRBV5-6 and TRBJ2-2, is DAGVTQSPTHLIKTRGQQVTLRCSPKSGHDTVSWYQQALGQGPQFIFQYYEEEERQRGNFPDRFSGHQFPNYSSELNVNALLLGDSALYLCASSAGANTGELFFGEGSRLTVL.

This clone was seen a single time. The chain is built from TRBV10-3 and TRBJ1-2, with unresolved D. The length of the CDR3 is 15 residues. In germline, CDR1 is ENHRY, CDR2 SYGVKD. Trimming left V 0 bases short and J 1 base short, with 9 bases between. The CDR3 protein is CAISESVGSNYGYTF. In DNA, the CDR3 is TGTGCCATCAGTGAGTCGGTAGGGAGTAACTATGGCTACACCTTC.

V gene TRBV9 combines with J gene TRBJ1-2, with a tentative D call TRBD1 (5 bases). Germline assignment: CDR1 SGDLS and CDR2 YYNGEE. The CDR3 covers 13 residues. Trimming cost V 0 bases and J 8 bases, with 11 bases left between them. CDR3 bases: TGTGCCAGCAGCGTAGAGGCAGGGAGGGGCTACACCTTC. Translation: CASSVEAGRGYTF.

This CDR3 is CASSVAASGMGYNEQFF. In DNA form, the CDR3 reads TGTGCCAGCAGCGTAGCGGCTAGCGGGATGGGCTACAATGAGCAGTTCTTC. The V call is TRBV9, the J call TRBJ2-1; TRBD2 agrees at 9 bases. The CDR3 is 17 residues long. With V trimmed by 0 bases and J by 3 bases, 7 bases remained unmatched. Germline assignment: CDR1 SGDLS and CDR2 YYNGEE.

The gene calls are TRBV5-1 and TRBJ2-7; 7 nucleotides align to TRBD1. Germline values: CDR1 SGHRS, CDR2 YFSETQ. The length of the CDR3 is 12 residues. V lost 3 bases, J lost 3 bases, and 0 bases stayed unmatched. This chain's CDR3 is CASSWTGYEQYF. CDR3 bases: TGCGCCAGCAGCTGGACAGGCTACGAGCAGTACTTC.

J is TRBJ1-3 and V is TRBV18; a possible D gene is TRBD1 (6 bases). There are 14 residues in the CDR3. V was clipped by 2 bases and J by 3 bases, with 8 bases between them. Germline V gives CDR1 KGHSH, CDR2 LQKENI. This chain's CDR3 is CASSPTGSGNTIYF. The CDR3 DNA sequence: TGTGCCAGCTCACCAACAGGGAGTGGAAACACCATATATTTT.

The CDR3 DNA is TGTGCCACCAGCAGAGATAGAACAGGGTCCTATGGCTACACCTTC. This sequence encodes CATSRDRTGSYGYTF. The V and J genes are TRBV15 and TRBJ1-2; TRBD1 might be the D (6 bases). CDR1 and CDR2 from the germline V gene are LNHNV and YYDKDF (reference sequence). V lost 0 bases to trimming and J lost 4 bases, with 12 bases between them. The length of the CDR3 is 15 residues.

The chain joins TRBV5-6 to TRBJ2-5; D may be TRBD1 (5 bases). CDR1 is SGHDT, CDR2 YYEEEE, per germline. The V gene lost 1 base and the J gene lost 2 bases, with 6 bases spanning the gap. The CDR3 length is 13 residues. The CDR3 spells CASSLRQQETQYF. The CDR3, as DNA: TGTGCCAGCAGCTTGCGACAGCAAGAGACCCAGTACTTC.

The chain combines TRBV27 with TRBJ2-7, with TRBD1 matching 7 bases. CDR1 is MNHEY, CDR2 SMNVEV, per germline (reference sequence). V gave up 0 bases and J gave up 8 bases; unmatched junction bases: 10. The CDR3 runs to 15 residues. The CDR3 DNA is TGTGCCAGCAGTTTATCGGACAGGTTCCTCTGGAAGCAGTACTTC. This codes for CASSLSDRFLWKQYF.

The V and J genes are TRBV28 and TRBJ1-1; 7 bases match TRBD1. In germline, CDR1 is MDHEN, CDR2 SYDVKM. V gave up 4 bases and J gave up 11 bases; unmatched junction bases: 10. The CDR3 is 13 amino acids. CDR3 DNA: TGTGCCAGCAGTTCACAGTTGACAGGGCAGGCTTTCTTT. As protein: CASSSQLTGQAFF.

V usage is TRBV28 and J usage is TRBJ1-5, with D possibly being TRBD1 (5 bases). This CDR3 contains 14 residues. Germline V gene data show CDR1 as MDHEN and CDR2 as SYDVKM. With 3 bases removed from V and 3 bases from J, the gap between germline ends came to 9 bases. The CDR3 coding sequence is TGTGCCAGCAGTTTTAAGGGGTACAATCAGCCCCAGCATTTT. Translating it yields CASSFKGYNQPQHF.

The chain employs TRBV4-1 and TRBJ2-1; 7 bases match TRBD2. Per germline, CDR1 MGHRA and CDR2 YSYEKL. V lost 2 bases, J lost 8 bases, and 12 bases stayed unmatched. There are 16 residues in the CDR3. The CDR3 loop reads CASSQPTGKRGHEQFF. The CDR3, as DNA: TGCGCCAGCAGCCAACCCACGGGGAAGCGGGGTCATGAGCAGTTCTTC.

The count of this clone is one. This chain uses TRBV29-1 with TRBJ1-5; maybe TRBD1 (5 bases). Trimming took off 6 bases at V and 4 bases at J, with 13 bases between the two ends. The CDR3 spans 13 residues. CDR1 is SQVTM, CDR2 ANQGSEA, per germline. The DNA of the CDR3 is TGCAGCGTACAGGACGGGGGGAATCAGCCCCAGCATTTT. Protein product: CSVQDGGNQPQHF.

This chain joins TRBV10-3 and TRBJ2-2, with 11 positions matching TRBD1. Germline V CDR1 and CDR2: ENHRY, SYGVKD. This CDR3 contains 14 residues. Trimming removed 8 bases from V and 6 bases from J; junction bases left unmatched: 5. The CDR3 loop is CAIGQGAKAGELFF. CDR3 sequence (DNA): TGTGCCATCGGACAGGGGGCAAAGGCCGGGGAGCTGTTTTTT.

V usage is TRBV7-6 and J usage is TRBJ2-7; the D gene is possibly TRBD2 (6 bases). Trimming removed 5 bases at V and 7 bases at J, with 18 bases between. Germline V gives CDR1 SGHVS, CDR2 FNYEAQ. The CDR3 has 14 residues. This CDR3 is CASSGGGPPQEQYF. CDR3 sequence (DNA): TGTGCCAGCAGCGGTGGAGGGCCCCCTCAGGAGCAGTACTTC.

The CDR3 loop is CASSWRTSPNEQFF. The DNA of the CDR3 is TGTGCCAGCAGCTGGAGGACTAGCCCCAATGAGCAGTTCTTC. The rearrangement uses TRBV13 and TRBJ2-1; 8 bases agree with TRBD2. This CDR3 has 14 residues. From germline, CDR1 is PRHDT and CDR2 FYEKMQ (reference sequence). Losses at the gene ends were 4 bases for V and 6 bases for J; bases not matched to a gene: 5.

The V call is TRBV9, the J call TRBJ1-4; TRBD1 agrees at 9 bases. The germline V gene encodes CDR1 SGDLS and CDR2 YYNGEE. V lost 5 bases to trimming and J lost 4 bases; unmatched junction nucleotides: 3. The CDR3 is 14 residues long. CDR3 sequence: CASRGQGINEKLFF. CDR3 sequence (DNA): TGTGCCAGCAGGGGACAGGGAATTAATGAAAAACTGTTTTTT.

V usage is TRBV19 and J usage is TRBJ2-4, with 10 bases lining up with TRBD1. The CDR3 covers 16 residues. The germline V gene has CDR1 LNHDA and CDR2 SQIVND (reference sequence). The trim removed 2 bases at V and 2 bases at J, leaving 3 bases unmatched. This CDR3 is CASSIPGQGTKNIQYF. Written as DNA, the CDR3 is TGTGCCAGTAGTATACCGGGACAGGGGACCAAAAACATTCAGTACTTC.

V is TRBV2 and J is TRBJ1-2; tentative D call: TRBD1 (5 bases). Germline CDR1 is SNHLY and CDR2 is FYNNEI. V was pared by 0 bases and J by 6 bases, with 17 bases between. The CDR3 length is 16 residues. CDR3 loop: CASSEAGAGQEHGYTF. In nucleotides, the CDR3 is TGTGCCAGCAGTGAAGCTGGGGCGGGGCAGGAGCATGGCTACACCTTC.

V is TRBV9 and J is TRBJ2-1; possible D gene TRBD1, 6 bases. Germline CDR1 is SGDLS and CDR2 is YYNGEE. Trimming took 2 bases from V and 6 from J, leaving 12 bases between them. The CDR3 runs 14 residues. CDR3 in amino acids: CASSVQGLVNEQFF. CDR3 in DNA: TGTGCCAGCAGCGTGCAGGGGTTGGTCAATGAGCAGTTCTTC.

In this sample, this clone turned up once. The chain recombines TRBV21-1 with TRBJ1-1; the table's D call TRBD1 went unverified against the DNA. TRBV21-1 is shown as a pseudogene. The CDR3 consists of 16 residues. The DNA of the CDR3 is TGTGCCAGCAGCAGCCAGGGCCAACGCGTGAACACTGAAGCTTTCTTT. The encoded protein is CASSSQGQRVNTEAFF.

V is TRBV4-1 and J is TRBJ2-7, with D perhaps TRBD1 (6 bases). V shed 0 bases and J shed 6 bases, with 24 bases lying between them. The V gene's germline CDR1 is MGHRA and CDR2 YSYEKL. The CDR3 is made up of 18 amino acids. The CDR3 spells CASSQELPGTSTRCEQYF. For the CDR3, the DNA is TGCGCCAGCAGCCAAGAATTACCGGGGACATCTACAAGGTGCGAGCAGTACTTC.

This sequence joins TRBV28 and TRBJ1-2, with 9 bases fitting TRBD1. The V segment lost 2 bases and the J segment 6 bases; nucleotides outside the gene matches: 7. Germline CDR1 is MDHEN and CDR2 is SYDVKM. The CDR3 has 15 residues. The CDR3 nucleotides are TGTGCCAGCAGTTTAACCCGGGACAGGGACCATGGCTACACCTTC. The encoded protein is CASSLTRDRDHGYTF.